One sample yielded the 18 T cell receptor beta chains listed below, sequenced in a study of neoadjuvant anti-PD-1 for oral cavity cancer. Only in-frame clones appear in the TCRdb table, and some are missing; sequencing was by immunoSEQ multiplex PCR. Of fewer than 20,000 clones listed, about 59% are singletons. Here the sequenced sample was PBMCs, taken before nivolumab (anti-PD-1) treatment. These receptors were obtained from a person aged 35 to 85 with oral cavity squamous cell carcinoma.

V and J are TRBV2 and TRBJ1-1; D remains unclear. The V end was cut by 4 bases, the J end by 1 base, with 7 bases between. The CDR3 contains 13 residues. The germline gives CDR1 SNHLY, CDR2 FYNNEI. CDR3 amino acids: CASSGSGNTEAFF. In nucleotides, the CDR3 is TGTGCCAGCAGTGGAAGTGGGAACACTGAAGCTTTCTTT.

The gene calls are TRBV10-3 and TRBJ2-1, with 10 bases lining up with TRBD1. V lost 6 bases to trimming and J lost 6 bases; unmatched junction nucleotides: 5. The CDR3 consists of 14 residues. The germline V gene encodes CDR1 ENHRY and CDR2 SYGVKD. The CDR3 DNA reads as TGTGCCATCAGGGGGACAGGGGAGGGCAATGAGCAGTTCTTC. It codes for CAIRGTGEGNEQFF.

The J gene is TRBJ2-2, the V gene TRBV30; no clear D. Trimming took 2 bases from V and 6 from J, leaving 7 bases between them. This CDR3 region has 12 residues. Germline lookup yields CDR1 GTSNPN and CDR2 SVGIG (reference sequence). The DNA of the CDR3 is TGTGCCTGGAGTAAGTGGGCCGGGGAGCTGTTTTTT. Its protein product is CAWSKWAGELFF.

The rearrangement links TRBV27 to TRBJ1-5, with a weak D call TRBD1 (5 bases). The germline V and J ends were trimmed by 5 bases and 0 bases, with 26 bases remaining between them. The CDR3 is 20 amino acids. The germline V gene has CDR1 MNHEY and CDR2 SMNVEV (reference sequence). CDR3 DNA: TGTGCCAGCAGTCCTACGGACCCTCGACGTGGGACCTATAGCAATCAGCCCCAGCATTTT. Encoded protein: CASSPTDPRRGTYSNQPQHF.

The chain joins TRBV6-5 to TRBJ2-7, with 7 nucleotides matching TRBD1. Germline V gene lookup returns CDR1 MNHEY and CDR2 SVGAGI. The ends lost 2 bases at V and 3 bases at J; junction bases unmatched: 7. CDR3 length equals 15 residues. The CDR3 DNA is TGTGCCAGCAGTTACCAGAACAGGGGCAGCTACGAGCAGTACTTC. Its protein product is CASSYQNRGSYEQYF.

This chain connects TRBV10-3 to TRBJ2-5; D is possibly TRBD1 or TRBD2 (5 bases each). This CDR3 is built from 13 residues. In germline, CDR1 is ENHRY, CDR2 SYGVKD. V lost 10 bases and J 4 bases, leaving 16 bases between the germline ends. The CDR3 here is CATRDGVRETQYF. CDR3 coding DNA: TGTGCCACCCGGGACGGGGTGAGAGAGACCCAGTACTTC.

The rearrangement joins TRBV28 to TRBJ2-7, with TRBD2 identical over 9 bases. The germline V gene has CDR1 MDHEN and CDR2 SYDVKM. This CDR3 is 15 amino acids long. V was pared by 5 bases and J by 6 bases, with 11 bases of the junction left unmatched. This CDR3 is CASSPPLAGWGEQYF. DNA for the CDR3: TGTGCCAGCAGTCCCCCACTAGCGGGTTGGGGCGAGCAGTACTTC.

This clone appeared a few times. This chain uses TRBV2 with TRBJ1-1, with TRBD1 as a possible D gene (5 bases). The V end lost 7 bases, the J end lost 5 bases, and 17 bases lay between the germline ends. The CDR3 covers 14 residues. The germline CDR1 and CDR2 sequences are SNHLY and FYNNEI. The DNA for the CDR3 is TGTGCCAGCACCATTGGGGCAGGGAGGACTGAAGCTTTCTTT. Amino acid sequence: CASTIGAGRTEAFF.

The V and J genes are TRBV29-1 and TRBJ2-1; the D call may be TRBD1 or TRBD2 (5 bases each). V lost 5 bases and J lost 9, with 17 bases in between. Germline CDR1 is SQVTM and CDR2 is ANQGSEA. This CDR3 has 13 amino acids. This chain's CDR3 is CSVLGLTGLEQFF. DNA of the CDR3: TGCAGCGTTCTAGGACTCACGGGGCTTGAGCAGTTCTTC.

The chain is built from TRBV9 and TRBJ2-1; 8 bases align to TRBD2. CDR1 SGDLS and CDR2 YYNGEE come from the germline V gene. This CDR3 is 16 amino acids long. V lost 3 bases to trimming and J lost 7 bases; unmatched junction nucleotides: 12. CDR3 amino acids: CASSAGPGTSSNEQFF. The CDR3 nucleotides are TGTGCCAGCAGCGCAGGTCCCGGGACTAGTAGTAATGAGCAGTTCTTC.

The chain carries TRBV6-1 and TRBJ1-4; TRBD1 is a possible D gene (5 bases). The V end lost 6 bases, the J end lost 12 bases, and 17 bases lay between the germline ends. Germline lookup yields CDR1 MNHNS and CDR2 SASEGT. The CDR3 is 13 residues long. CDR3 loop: CASSRDDVSELFF. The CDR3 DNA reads TGTGCCAGCAGCCGGGACGACGTATCGGAACTGTTTTTT.

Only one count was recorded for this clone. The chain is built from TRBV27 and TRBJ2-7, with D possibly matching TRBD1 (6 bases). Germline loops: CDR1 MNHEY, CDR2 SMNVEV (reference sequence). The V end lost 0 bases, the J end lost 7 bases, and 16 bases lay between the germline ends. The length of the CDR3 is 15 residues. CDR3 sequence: CASSLSALGASEQYF. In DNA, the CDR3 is TGTGCCAGCAGTTTATCGGCGCTGGGGGCCAGTGAGCAGTACTTC.

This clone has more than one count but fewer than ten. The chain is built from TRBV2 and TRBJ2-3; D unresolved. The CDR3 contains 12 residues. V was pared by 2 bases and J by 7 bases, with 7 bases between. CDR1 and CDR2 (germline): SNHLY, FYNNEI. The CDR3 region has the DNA TGTGCCAGCAGTGAATCTATGAATACGCAGTATTTT. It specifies CASSESMNTQYF.

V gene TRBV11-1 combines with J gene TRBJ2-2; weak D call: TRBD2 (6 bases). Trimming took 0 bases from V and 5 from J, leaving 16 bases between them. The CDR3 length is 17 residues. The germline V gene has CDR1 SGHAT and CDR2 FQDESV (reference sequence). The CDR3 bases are TGTGCCAGCAGCTTAGCGTCCGGAGGCCGGGGGACCGGGGAGCTGTTTTTT. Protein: CASSLASGGRGTGELFF.

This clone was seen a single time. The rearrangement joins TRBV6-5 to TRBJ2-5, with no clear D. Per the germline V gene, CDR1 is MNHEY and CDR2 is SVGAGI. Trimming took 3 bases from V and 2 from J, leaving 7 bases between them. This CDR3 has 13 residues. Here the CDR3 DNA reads TGTGCCAGCAGTTATACTGGACAAGAGACCCAGTACTTC. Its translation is CASSYTGQETQYF.

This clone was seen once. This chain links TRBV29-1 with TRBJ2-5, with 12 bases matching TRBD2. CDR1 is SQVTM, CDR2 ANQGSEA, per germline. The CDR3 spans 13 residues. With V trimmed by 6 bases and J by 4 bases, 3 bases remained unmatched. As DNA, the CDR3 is TGCAGCGTGGGGGGACTAGCGGGAGAGACCCAGTACTTC. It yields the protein CSVGGLAGETQYF.

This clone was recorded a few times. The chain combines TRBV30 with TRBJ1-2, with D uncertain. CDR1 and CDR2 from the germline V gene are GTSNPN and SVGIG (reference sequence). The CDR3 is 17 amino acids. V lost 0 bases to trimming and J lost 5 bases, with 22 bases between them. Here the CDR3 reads CAWSVLFGVTYSYGYTF. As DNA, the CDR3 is TGTGCCTGGAGTGTTCTTTTCGGAGTTACCTACAGTTATGGCTACACCTTC.

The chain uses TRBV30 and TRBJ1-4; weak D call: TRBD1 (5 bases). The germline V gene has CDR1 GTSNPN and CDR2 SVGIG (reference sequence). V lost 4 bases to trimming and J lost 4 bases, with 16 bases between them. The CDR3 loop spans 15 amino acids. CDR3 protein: CAWTGKSKFNEKLFF. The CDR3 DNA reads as TGTGCCTGGACAGGGAAATCAAAGTTTAATGAAAAACTGTTTTTT.